This T cell receptor beta chain appears in the sequencing data of a study of beta chain features in type 1 diabetes (dated by TCRdb to between 2017 and 2018). In terms of the full investigation: Mean age, gender distribution, total cell number and subset yield were not different between patients and healthy donors. A total of roughly 99 million sorted cells were examined across all samples, and the number of cells per subset was strongly correlated with RNA yield. In the study, TCRB repertoires of sorted circulating CD4+ T cell subsets from recently diagnosed type 1 diabetes patients were compared with those of matched healthy donors. Regulatory and stem cell-like memory subsets were isolated from only 8 patients and about 8 healthy donors, whereas naive and central memory subsets came from all 28 donors. What the research found in general, with its limitations: The naive, central memory and regulatory TCRB repertoires appeared to resemble one another more closely among patients than among healthy donors. A moderate but significant shortening of TCRB CDR3 length was observed in type 1 diabetes patients in all four CD4+ subsets. Shorter templates might have been favored by PCR, but patient and control samples were amplified and corrected together, so both groups would have been affected equally by any skew. Patients with type 1 diabetes made fewer insertions and deleted more nucleotides at VDJ recombination sites, implying thymic rearrangement abnormalities. HLA sub-analyses involved small numbers of individuals, so any influence of HLA type on TCRB rearrangement remained unresolved. Sequencing cDNA rather than genomic DNA could over-represent highly expressing activated cells, although activation and CD3 levels did not differ between groups.

From each donor, a single peripheral blood sample of around 120 mL on average was drawn into heparinised tubes. Using a panel that included CD45RO, CCR7, CD25, CD127, CD95 and CD27, naive, central memory, regulatory and stem cell-like memory CD4+ T cells were sorted on a BD FACSAria II. All sorted populations exceeded 95% purity. Right away, PBMCs were isolated by Lymphoprep density gradient centrifugation and were stained directly, with no culture step. So that batch effects would be minimized, each experiment stained and sorted samples in pairs, pairing one healthy donor with one patient. V loses 0 bases, J loses 1 base, and the germline ends lie 7 bases apart. CDR3 length: 14 amino acids, cysteine to phenylalanine. Only the CDR3 portion is preserved as DNA: 42 bases, with reading frame beginning at the first base. For CDR1 and CDR2, the germline V gene lists SGHRS and YFSETQ. The entire amount of isolated RNA was reverse transcribed using the High Capacity cDNA Reverse Transcription Kit, so the sequenced TCRB transcripts were expressed ones. Naive, central memory and regulatory T cell samples underwent deep immunoSEQ sequencing, averaging approximately 3.3 million total reads per sample. After sorted cells were lysed in RLT buffer, RNA was extracted with DNase-treated RNeasy Micro or Mini kits, with the choice depending on cell number. To prevent cross-contamination, each cell subset was processed individually, whereas patient and healthy donor samples were processed jointly. The immunoSEQ multiplex PCR was used to amplify TCRB sequences from cDNA, yielding 87-bp fragments that span the CDR3 region. The amplicons were sequenced using the Illumina HiSeq platform. Per the authors' processing: Synthetic template baselines were used to correct PCR bias computationally, reads within Hamming distance 2 were collapsed together, and singletons that could not be merged were discarded. Reads were aligned against IMGT to assign V, D and J genes, CDR3 length and insertions or deletions at six rearrangement sites. Within each subset, clonotype counts were normalized to sorted cell number, after which true diversity and Gini coefficients were computed with the tcR R package. The overlap coefficient, calculated on TCRB nucleotide sequences, was used to measure repertoire sharing. TCRdb re-hosts the immuneACCESS table, in-frame sequences only. Its copies lack some clones; in the studies checked, an unresolved V gene accounts for under half of them, and the cause for the rest is not known. D and trimming were read from the DNA, whereas the V and J calls and clone size are those reported in that table. This sample gives 50,000 or so clones in total; 42% of them show up just once. In total, the top ten clones hold 1.4% of the sample.

This clone was recorded a few times. What this receptor recognizes is not known. Base-call qualities are not available, and no considerably larger clone is one nucleotide away. Specimen: Tregs from blood. The cell subset or site label, read with the paper, signifies: regulatory CD4+ T cells. This receptor was obtained from a man aged 25-45 years with type 1 diabetes. The chain is encoded by TRBV5-1 joined to TRBJ1-1, and perhaps TRBD1 as D gene, on 6 matching bases. CDR3 loop: CASSLGGRNTEAFF. The nucleotide sequence is TGCGCCAGCAGCTTGGGGGGGCGGAACACTGAAGCTTTCTTT.